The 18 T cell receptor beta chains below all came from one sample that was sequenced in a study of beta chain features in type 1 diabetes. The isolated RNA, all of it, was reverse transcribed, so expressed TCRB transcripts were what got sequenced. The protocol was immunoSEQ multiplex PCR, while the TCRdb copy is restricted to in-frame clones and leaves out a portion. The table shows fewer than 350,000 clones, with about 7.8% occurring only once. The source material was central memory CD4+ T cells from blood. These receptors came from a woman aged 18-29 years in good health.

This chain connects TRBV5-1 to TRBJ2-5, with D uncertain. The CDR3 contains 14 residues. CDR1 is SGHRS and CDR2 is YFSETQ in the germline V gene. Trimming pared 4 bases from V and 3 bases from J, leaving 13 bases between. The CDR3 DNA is TGCGCCAGCAGCCTTGGCGGAAGCGAAGAGACCCAGTACTTC. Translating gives CASSLGGSEETQYF.

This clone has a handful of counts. CDR3: CASSPSRGRDTEAFF. CDR3 sequence (DNA): TGTGCCAGCTCACCCTCCAGGGGTCGAGACACTGAAGCTTTCTTT. The chain combines TRBV18 with TRBJ1-1; TRBD1 might be the D (6 bases). The CDR3 runs to 15 residues. Trimming left V 3 bases short and J 3 bases short, with 14 bases between. The germline CDR1 and CDR2 sequences are KGHSH and LQKENI.

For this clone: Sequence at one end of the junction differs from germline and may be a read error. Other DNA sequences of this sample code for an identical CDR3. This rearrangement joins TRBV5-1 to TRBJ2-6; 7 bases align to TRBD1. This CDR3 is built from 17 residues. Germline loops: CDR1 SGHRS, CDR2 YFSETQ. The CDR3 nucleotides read TGCGCTAGCAGCCAGACAGGGTCCAGCTCTGGGGCCAACGTCCTGACTTTC. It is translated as CASSQTGSSSGANVLTF.

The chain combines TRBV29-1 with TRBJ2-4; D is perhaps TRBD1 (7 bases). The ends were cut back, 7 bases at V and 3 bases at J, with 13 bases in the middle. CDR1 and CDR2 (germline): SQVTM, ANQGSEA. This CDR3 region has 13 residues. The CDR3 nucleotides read TGCAGCGCCCAGGGGGGTGGCAAAAACATTCAGTACTTC. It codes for CSAQGGGKNIQYF.

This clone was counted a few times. Here the CDR3 reads CASRGLAGLTDTQYF. DNA for the CDR3: TGTGCCAGCAGGGGACTAGCGGGACTCACAGATACGCAGTATTTT. The chain is built from TRBV6-6 and TRBJ2-3; TRBD2 matches at 13 bases. J lost 2 bases, V lost 6 bases, and 2 bases had no gene match. This CDR3 has 15 residues. Germline values: CDR1 MNHNY, CDR2 SVGAGI (reference sequence).

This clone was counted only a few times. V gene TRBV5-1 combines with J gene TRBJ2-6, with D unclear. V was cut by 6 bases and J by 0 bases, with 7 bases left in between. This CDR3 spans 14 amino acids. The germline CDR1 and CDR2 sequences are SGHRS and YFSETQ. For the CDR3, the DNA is TGCGCCAGCAACACAGACTCTGGGGCCAACGTCCTGACTTTC. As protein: CASNTDSGANVLTF.

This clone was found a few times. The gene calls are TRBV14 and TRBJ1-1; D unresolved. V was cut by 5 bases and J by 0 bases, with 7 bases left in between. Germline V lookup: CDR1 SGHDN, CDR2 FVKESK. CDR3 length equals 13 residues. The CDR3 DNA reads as TGTGCCAGCAGCAGGTTAATGAACACTGAAGCTTTCTTT. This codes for CASSRLMNTEAFF. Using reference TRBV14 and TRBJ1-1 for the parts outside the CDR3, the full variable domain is EAGVTQFPSHSVIEKGQTVTLRCDPISGHDNLYWYRRVMGKEIKFLLHFVKESKQDESGMPNNRFLAERTGGTYSTLKVQPAELEDSGVYFCASSRLMNTEAFFGQGTRLTVV.

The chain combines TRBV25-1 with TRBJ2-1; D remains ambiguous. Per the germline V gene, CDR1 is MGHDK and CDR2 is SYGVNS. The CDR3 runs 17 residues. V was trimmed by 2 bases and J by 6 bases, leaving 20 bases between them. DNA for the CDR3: TGTGCCAGCAGTGAACGTGCCGAACCGCTCGGATTCAATGAGCAGTTCTTC. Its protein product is CASSERAEPLGFNEQFF.

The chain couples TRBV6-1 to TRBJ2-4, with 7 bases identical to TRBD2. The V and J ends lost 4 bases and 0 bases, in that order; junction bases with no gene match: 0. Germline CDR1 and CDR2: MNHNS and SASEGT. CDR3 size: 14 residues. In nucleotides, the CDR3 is TGTGCCAGCAGTGTAGCGGGAGCCAAAAACATTCAGTACTTC. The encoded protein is CASSVAGAKNIQYF.

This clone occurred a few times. The CDR3 loop reads CASEVGEQETQYF. In nucleotides, the CDR3 is TGTGCCAGCGAGGTGGGCGAGCAAGAGACCCAGTACTTC. The chain employs TRBV2 and TRBJ2-5; D remains ambiguous. CDR3 length equals 13 residues. Germline V gives CDR1 SNHLY, CDR2 FYNNEI. Trimming stripped 8 bases from V and 2 bases from J, with 12 bases between.

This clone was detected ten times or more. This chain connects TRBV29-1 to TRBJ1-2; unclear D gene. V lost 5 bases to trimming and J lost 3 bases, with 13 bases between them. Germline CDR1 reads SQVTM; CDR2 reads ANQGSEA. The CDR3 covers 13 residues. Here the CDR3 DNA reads TGCAGCGTTACGCCATCAGGAGACTATGGCTACACCTTC. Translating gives CSVTPSGDYGYTF. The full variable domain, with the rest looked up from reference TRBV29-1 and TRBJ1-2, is SAVISQKPSRDICQRGTSLTIQCQVDSQVTMMFWYRQQPGQSLTLIATANQGSEATYESGFVIDKFPISRPNLTFSTLTVSNMSPEDSSIYLCSVTPSGDYGYTFGSGTRLTVV.

DNA of the CDR3: TGTGCCAGCAGCCTATTCCCCGGGGGGGCCAAAAATGAGCAGTTCTTC. Protein sequence: CASSLFPGGAKNEQFF. The chain carries TRBV14 and TRBJ2-1; 8 nucleotides line up with TRBD2. V shed 4 bases and J 7 bases; nucleotides not matched to a gene: 12. This CDR3 is 16 amino acids long. The germline gives CDR1 SGHDN, CDR2 FVKESK.

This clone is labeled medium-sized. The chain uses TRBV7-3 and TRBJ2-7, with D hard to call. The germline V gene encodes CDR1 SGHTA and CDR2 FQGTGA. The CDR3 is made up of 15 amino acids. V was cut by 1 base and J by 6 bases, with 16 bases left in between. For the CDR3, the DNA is TGTGCCAGCAGCTTAAGTGCCAGCCCTAGTGGCGAGCAGTACTTC. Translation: CASSLSASPSGEQYF.

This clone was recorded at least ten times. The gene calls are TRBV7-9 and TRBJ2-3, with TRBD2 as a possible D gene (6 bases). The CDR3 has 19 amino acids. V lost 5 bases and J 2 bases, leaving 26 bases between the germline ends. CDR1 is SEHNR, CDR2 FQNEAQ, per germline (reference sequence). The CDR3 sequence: CASSKAPPGDRIFTDTQYF. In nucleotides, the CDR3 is TGTGCCAGCAGCAAAGCTCCCCCGGGAGACCGTATTTTCACAGATACGCAGTATTTT.

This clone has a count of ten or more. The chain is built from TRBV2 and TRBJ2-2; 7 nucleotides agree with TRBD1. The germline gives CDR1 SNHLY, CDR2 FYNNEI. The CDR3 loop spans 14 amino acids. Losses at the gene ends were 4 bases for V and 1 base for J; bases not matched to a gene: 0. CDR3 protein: CASSGTGNTGELFF. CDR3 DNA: TGTGCCAGCAGTGGGACAGGGAACACCGGGGAGCTGTTTTTT.

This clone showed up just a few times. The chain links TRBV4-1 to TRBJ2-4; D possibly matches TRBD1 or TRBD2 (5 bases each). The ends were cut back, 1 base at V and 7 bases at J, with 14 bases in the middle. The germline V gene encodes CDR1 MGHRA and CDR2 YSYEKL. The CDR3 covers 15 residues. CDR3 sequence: CASSQVPGTANIQYF. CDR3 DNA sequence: TGCGCCAGCAGCCAAGTCCCAGGGACGGCCAACATTCAGTACTTC.

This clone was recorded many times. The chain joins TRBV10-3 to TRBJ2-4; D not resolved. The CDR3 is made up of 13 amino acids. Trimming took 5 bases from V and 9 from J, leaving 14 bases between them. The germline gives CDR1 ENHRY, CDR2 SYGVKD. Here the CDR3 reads CAISPTSGTIQYF. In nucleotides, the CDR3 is TGTGCCATCAGTCCCACCTCGGGCACCATTCAGTACTTC.

This chain's CDR3 is CASRDLNTGELFF. The CDR3 nucleotides read TGTGCCAGTAGGGATCTGAACACCGGGGAGCTGTTTTTT. This rearrangement joins TRBV19 to TRBJ2-2; D gene unclear. The CDR3 totals 13 residues. The V end was cut by 6 bases, the J end by 1 base, with 6 bases between. Germline CDR1 and CDR2: LNHDA and SQIVND (reference sequence).